The sequence of this T cell receptor beta chain was determined in a study of T cells expressing NK-cell markers. About the study: The TCR beta repertoires originated in sorted CD3+CD56+NKG2C+, CD3+CD56+NKG2C- and CD3+CD56-NKG2C+ T cells. In the group of eight sequenced donors, seven were HCMV-seropositive and one was seronegative.

In germline, CDR1 is SGHRS, CDR2 YFSETQ. The CDR3 contains 18 residues. Study observations and caveats: CD8+ T cells in 5 or 6 donors included dominant NKG2C+ clonotypes at roughly 1.0-7.0%.

Details on this clonotype: What it binds is not known.

With the 5' RACE reads reprocessed, TCRdb shows one record per CDR3 protein and no DNA. This sample's table has some 440,000 distinct CDR3 sequences. The TCR sequence derives from a woman in her forties or fifties in good health. Sequencing was done on a sample of blood T cells: a sorted CD56 or NKG2C T cell subset, CD4+ or CD8+ T cells, or bulk PBMC T cells (not recorded which). The chain is built from TRBV5-1 and TRBJ2-3; TCRdb lists TRBD2, though no DNA is available to test this call. This CDR3 reads CASSPRGLAGPSTDTQYF.